By share of the sample, the clone carrying this TCR beta chain is medium-sized. Its antigen is undetermined. Adaptor-ligated barcode primers were used to amplify TRBV12-4/TRBJ1-2 clonotypes. One entry per CDR3 protein, called by TCRdb with MiXCR from the multiplex PCR reads. The table lists over a thousand distinct CDR3 sequences, roughly 20% of them singletons. V shed 6 bases and J shed 1 base, with 9 bases lying between them. The CDR3 loop spans 13 amino acids. Whole-study findings and limits: Greatest tumor Treg TCR overlap was with tumor naive CD4+ cells. Tumor memory CD4+ T cell TCR gene usage was found to cluster with blood and lymph node memory CD4+ cells and with lymph node naive CD4+ cells.

The specimen was naive CD4+ T cells sorted from blood. This sample's subset: naive CD4+ T cells, CD4+CD45RA+CD25-. This chain joins TRBV12-3 or TRBV12-4 and TRBJ1-2; D is unclear. This receptor was taken from a female donor with breast cancer. The CDR3 nucleotides are TGTGCCAGCAGCCCTCGACGTAACTATGGCTACACCTTC. Protein: CASSPRRNYGYTF.